The subject of this entry is one TCR beta chain. As yet, its antigen is unknown. The sample carries other DNA sequences with the same CDR3. The data stem from a study of cytomegalovirus exposure and HLA in healthy donors. Findings and limits, study-wide: Subsequent analysis revealed that first-cohort TCR clusters tended to co-occur in the 100 to 150 validation repertoires. Reports credit the classifier with highly specific, highly sensitive diagnosis of cytomegalovirus status. The study recorded 150 to 200 TCR beta chains that were cytomegalovirus-associated.

V lost 0 bases, J lost 7 bases, and 8 bases lay in between. Per germline, CDR1 SGHNT and CDR2 YYREEE (reference sequence). This CDR3 region has 12 residues. Produced via immunoSEQ multiplex PCR; TCRdb's table is partial and in-frame only. Of over 200,000 clones in the sample, nearly 90% were seen once. The sample taken for sequencing was PBMCs. The TCR was taken from a woman under 30 in good health and CMV-seronegative. This chain joins TRBV5-4 and TRBJ2-7; a weak D match, TRBD2 (6 bases). The CDR3 protein is CASSLAGGEQYF. CDR3 nucleotide sequence: TGTGCCAGCAGCTTGGCCGGGGGTGAGCAGTACTTC.